This T cell receptor (beta chain) was retrieved from a study of blood T cell repertoires in COVID-19. V lost 2 bases, J lost 2 bases, and 7 bases stayed unmatched. The V gene's germline CDR1 is MNHNS and CDR2 SASEGT. The CDR3 totals 16 residues. Profiling relied on immunoSEQ multiplex PCR, and the TCRdb table lists in-frame clones only, not all of them. Among a few hundred thousand clones listed, 70% to 90% were seen once. This sequence was found in a woman aged 45-65 years who had been exposed to COVID-19. The rearrangement uses TRBV6-1 and TRBJ1-2; 8 nucleotides line up with TRBD1. Sequencing used PBMCs or T cells enriched from blood (not recorded which). The CDR3 DNA is TGTGCCAGCAGTGAATGGGGGGGACAGGTAAACTATGGCTACACCTTC. Its translation: CASSEWGGQVNYGYTF.